This T cell receptor beta chain was retrieved from a study of blood T cell repertoires in COVID-19. Study background: The United States, Italy and Spain supplied acute and convalescent COVID-19 samples. Sample material is recorded as cDNA or gDNA derived from T cells, B-cell-depleted T cells, or PBMCs.

The method was immunoSEQ multiplex PCR; TCRdb's version includes in-frame clones alone and lacks a portion of them. In the table there are 110,000 or so clones, roughly 89% of which are singletons. This clone was found once. Germline trimming cut 4 bases from V and 0 bases from J; bases unmatched to any gene: 2. The length of the CDR3 is 15 residues. Germline V CDR1 and CDR2: LGHDT, YNNKEL (reference sequence). The source of this sequence is a woman aged 50 to 60 with acute or convalescent COVID-19. The V call is TRBV3-1 (or the pseudogene TRBV3-2), the J call TRBJ2-7, with 11 bases lining up with TRBD2. The sequenced material came from peripheral blood. In DNA form, the CDR3 reads TGTGCCAGCAGCCTGACTAGCGGGGCCTCCTACGAGCAGTACTTC. It translates to CASSLTSGASYEQYF.